These 32 T cell receptor beta chains originate from one sample sequenced in a study of blood T cell repertoires in COVID-19. Here immunoSEQ multiplex PCR was the method, and the copy in TCRdb shows in-frame clones only, minus some. The sample includes approximately 200,000 clones, more than 75% of them seen just once. Sequencing was carried out using peripheral blood. The receptors originated from a man aged 35-49 years with active or convalescent COVID-19.

In nucleotides, the CDR3 is TGTGCCATCAGTGGGCTTGCCAGGGGCGAGACTGAAGCTTTCTTT. It translates to CAISGLARGETEAFF. V gene TRBV10-3 combines with J gene TRBJ1-1; possible D gene TRBD1, 6 bases. V was clipped by 4 bases and J by 5 bases, with 17 bases between them. There are 15 residues in the CDR3. Germline CDR1 is ENHRY and CDR2 is SYGVKD.

The chain links TRBV10-3 to TRBJ1-6, with 7 bases fitting TRBD1. CDR1 and CDR2 (germline): ENHRY, SYGVKD. V shed 3 bases and J 5 bases; nucleotides not matched to a gene: 4. The CDR3 runs 15 residues. The CDR3 nucleotides read TGTGCCATCAGTGACCGGGACAGCAATAATTCACCCCTCCACTTT. Amino acid sequence: CAISDRDSNNSPLHF.

This chain connects TRBV9 to TRBJ2-7; the match to TRBD2 covers 7 bases. Germline V gene lookup returns CDR1 SGDLS and CDR2 YYNGEE. This CDR3 is built from 15 residues. With 3 bases clipped from V and 2 bases from J, the junction kept 8 bases outside the gene matches. The CDR3 DNA reads as TGTGCCAGCAGCGGCGGGGGATTTAGGACCTACGAGCAGTACTTC. Its protein is CASSGGGFRTYEQYF.

The chain has TRBV5-6 and TRBJ2-7; 7 positions agree with TRBD2. The CDR3 extends over 15 amino acids. Germline CDR1 reads SGHDT; CDR2 reads YYEEEE. With V trimmed by 2 bases and J by 6 bases, 11 bases remained unmatched. The CDR3 sequence is CASSLWEGIAREQYF. In nucleotides, the CDR3 is TGTGCCAGCAGCTTATGGGAGGGGATCGCCCGCGAGCAGTACTTC.

J is TRBJ1-2 and V is TRBV7-8; 8 bases fit TRBD1. The CDR3 is 14 amino acids. J was trimmed by 10 bases and V by 2 bases; bases with no gene match: 9. Germline assignment: CDR1 SGHVS and CDR2 FQNEAQ. CDR3 DNA: TGTGCCAGCAGCTTATATGAGACAGGGGAGTACTACACCTTC. Residues: CASSLYETGEYYTF. Full variable domain (rest looked up from reference TRBV7-8 and TRBJ1-2): GAGVSQSPRYKVAKRGQDVALRCDPISGHVSLFWYQQALGQGPEFLTYFQNEAQLDKSGLPSDRFFAERPEGSVSTLKIQRTQQEDSAVYLCASSLYETGEYYTFGSGTRLTVV.

This clone was seen a single time. This chain joins TRBV7-2 and TRBJ2-5; 14 nucleotides match TRBD2. Trimming took 5 bases from V and 5 from J; bases not matched to a gene: 4. The CDR3 totals 15 residues. Germline loops: CDR1 SGHTA, CDR2 FQGNSA. CDR3 residues: CASSRTSGGRETQYF. CDR3 nucleotides: TGTGCCAGCAGCAGGACTAGCGGGGGGCGGGAGACCCAGTACTTC.

The chain couples TRBV12-3 or TRBV12-4 to TRBJ2-3; possible D gene TRBD1, 6 bases. This CDR3 spans 13 amino acids. Trimming pared 4 bases from V and 6 bases from J, leaving 11 bases between. The CDR3 DNA reads TGTGCCAGCAGTTCCACAGGGCCCGATACGCAGTATTTT. Translation gives CASSSTGPDTQYF.

The chain recombines TRBV27 with TRBJ2-2; 10 bases map to TRBD2. This CDR3 has 17 residues. Trimming removed 2 bases from V and 3 bases from J; junction bases left unmatched: 6. Germline V gene lookup returns CDR1 MNHEY and CDR2 SMNVEV (reference sequence). The CDR3 DNA is TGTGCCAGCAGTTTAATGGCTAGCGGGAGCTACACCGGGGAGCTGTTTTTT. This translates into CASSLMASGSYTGELFF.

The chain has TRBV7-9 and TRBJ2-3; 7 bases are a match to TRBD1. CDR3 size: 16 residues. Unmatched junction bases numbered 9, after V lost 5 bases and J lost 1 base. Germline CDR1 and CDR2: SEHNR and FQNEAQ (reference sequence). The CDR3 is CASSRGRGQGTDTQYF. CDR3 DNA sequence: TGTGCCAGCAGCCGAGGTAGGGGGCAGGGCACAGATACGCAGTATTTT.

This clone came up a few times. V is TRBV28 and J is TRBJ1-6; possible D gene TRBD1, 5 bases. The CDR3 extends over 15 amino acids. The germline V and J ends were trimmed by 9 bases and 3 bases, with 15 bases remaining between them. The germline V gene encodes CDR1 MDHEN and CDR2 SYDVKM. DNA for the CDR3: TGTGCCAGTGGGAGGGGCGATCTCTATAATTCACCCCTCCACTTT. Its protein is CASGRGDLYNSPLHF.

The CDR3 loop reads CASSLGGDTEAFF. The CDR3 DNA follows: TGTGCCAGCAGCCTCGGGGGGGACACTGAAGCTTTCTTT. This chain connects TRBV11-2 to TRBJ1-1, with TRBD1 as a possible D gene (5 bases). The V gene's germline CDR1 is SGHAT and CDR2 FQNNGV. Trimming took off 5 bases at V and 3 bases at J, with 10 bases between the two ends. The CDR3 length is 13 residues.

This chain connects TRBV29-1 to TRBJ2-5; tentatively, D is TRBD1 (6 bases). The CDR3 spans 14 residues. Trimming took off 0 bases at V and 2 bases at J, with 10 bases between the two ends. The germline CDR1 and CDR2 sequences are SQVTM and ANQGSEA. DNA for the CDR3: TGCAGCGTTGAAGATACAGGGTTACAAGAGACCCAGTACTTC. This translates into CSVEDTGLQETQYF.

A note on this clone: A read error may produce the germline difference seen at one junction end. The V and J genes are TRBV2 and TRBJ2-3; 7 positions match TRBD2. The CDR3 totals 14 residues. Germline V lookup: CDR1 SNHLY, CDR2 FYNNEI. CDR3 residues: CASRRTRGTDTQYF. CDR3 nucleotide sequence: TGTGCCAGCAGGAGGACTAGGGGCACAGATACACAGTATTTT.

CDR3 DNA sequence: TGTGCCAGCAGCTTAGGGCAGTACAATGAGCAGTTCTTC. Translated: CASSLGQYNEQFF. V usage is TRBV11-2 and J usage is TRBJ2-1; D remains ambiguous. This CDR3 region has 13 residues. Germline V gene sequence: CDR1 SGHAT, CDR2 FQNNGV. V lost 1 base and J lost 4, with 5 bases in between.

The CDR3 nucleotides read TGTGCCAGCAGCTCGACAGGGGGCTATTCGAATGAAAAACTGTTTTTT. It codes for CASSSTGGYSNEKLFF. The rearrangement joins TRBV7-6 to TRBJ1-4, with 10 bases lining up with TRBD1. Looked up from germline, CDR1 is SGHVS and CDR2 is FNYEAQ. The CDR3 has 16 amino acids. V shed 4 bases and J 5 bases; nucleotides not matched to a gene: 7. The entire variable domain, with the rest obtained from reference TRBV7-6 and TRBJ1-4, is as follows: GAGVSQSPRYKVTKRGQDVALRCDPISGHVSLYWYRQALGQGPEFLTYFNYEAQQDKSGLPNDRFSAERPEGSISTLTIQRTEQRDSAMYRCASSSTGGYSNEKLFFGSGTQLSVL.

The rearrangement uses TRBV6-5 and TRBJ2-7; tentative D call: TRBD2 (6 bases). Germline V gives CDR1 MNHEY, CDR2 SVGAGI. The V and J ends lost 0 bases and 0 bases respectively, with 9 bases between them. The CDR3 runs to 15 residues. The CDR3 DNA reads as TGTGCCAGCAGTTACTCGACCGGGAGCTCCTACGAGCAGTACTTC. Protein sequence: CASSYSTGSSYEQYF.

The CDR3 DNA is TGTGCCAGCAGCGCCGGCAGGGGGTTTGACACAGATACGCAGTATTTT. Its translation is CASSAGRGFDTDTQYF. J is TRBJ2-3 and V is TRBV7-7; the match to TRBD1 covers 7 bases. The ends lost 5 bases at V and 2 bases at J; junction bases unmatched: 10. Germline CDR1 reads SSHAT; CDR2 reads FNYEAQ (reference sequence). This CDR3 spans 16 amino acids.

The rearrangement uses TRBV28 and TRBJ1-2; TRBD1 is a possible D gene (6 bases). Per germline, CDR1 MDHEN and CDR2 SYDVKM. The CDR3 is 12 residues long. V lost 11 bases to trimming and J lost 0 bases, with 10 bases between them. The CDR3 loop is CAGQRTNYGYTF. In DNA form, the CDR3 reads TGTGCCGGACAGCGCACTAACTATGGCTACACCTTC.

The rearrangement uses TRBV5-4 and TRBJ2-1; 7 nucleotides align to TRBD2. The CDR3 extends over 17 amino acids. Germline trimming cut 4 bases from V and 0 bases from J; bases unmatched to any gene: 10. CDR1 and CDR2 (germline): SGHNT, YYREEE (reference sequence). CDR3 region: CASSRGGVSHSYNEQFF. DNA of the CDR3: TGTGCCAGCAGCCGTGGGGGGGTCTCCCACTCCTACAATGAGCAGTTCTTC.

V and J are TRBV5-1 and TRBJ1-3, with TRBD1 identical over 8 bases. V dropped 3 bases and J dropped 2; count of bases not matched to a gene: 10. Germline CDR1 reads SGHRS; CDR2 reads YFSETQ. The CDR3 totals 17 residues. The CDR3 spells CASSWRAQGAPGNTIYF. The CDR3 DNA sequence: TGCGCCAGCAGCTGGAGGGCTCAGGGGGCCCCTGGAAACACCATATATTTT.

This rearrangement joins TRBV5-6 to TRBJ2-3; TRBD1 agrees at 9 bases. Germline lookup yields CDR1 SGHDT and CDR2 YYEEEE. J was trimmed by 5 bases and V by 0 bases; bases with no gene match: 7. The CDR3 has 16 residues. The CDR3 loop is CASSLEGQGEQDTQYF. CDR3 nucleotides: TGTGCCAGCAGCTTGGAGGGACAGGGCGAGCAAGATACGCAGTATTTT.

The genes are TRBV27 and TRBJ1-2, with 11 bases aligning to TRBD1. After removal of 5 bases from V and 0 bases from J, the junction contained 8 bases not matched to a gene. Germline loops: CDR1 MNHEY, CDR2 SMNVEV (reference sequence). CDR3 length: 17 amino acids. The CDR3 reads CASSPWTGGDSNYGYTF. The CDR3 nucleotides read TGTGCCAGCAGTCCCTGGACAGGGGGCGATTCTAACTATGGCTACACCTTC.

The V and J genes are TRBV6-6 and TRBJ2-7; TRBD2 aligns across 10 bases. The CDR3 spans 17 residues. V shed 5 bases and J 2 bases; nucleotides not matched to a gene: 12. Looked up from germline, CDR1 is MNHNY and CDR2 is SVGAGI (reference sequence). CDR3 in DNA: TGTGCCAGCAGTCCCAGACTAGCGGGTCAGATAACCTACGAGCAGTACTTC. This encodes CASSPRLAGQITYEQYF.

J is TRBJ2-7 and V is TRBV7-9; 12 bases align to TRBD2. This CDR3 is built from 16 residues. The ends lost 4 bases at V and 2 bases at J; junction bases unmatched: 6. Germline V lookup: CDR1 SEHNR, CDR2 FQNEAQ (reference sequence). CDR3: CASSYGLAGFTYEQYF. The CDR3 DNA follows: TGTGCCAGCAGCTACGGACTAGCGGGGTTTACCTACGAGCAGTACTTC. Variable domain in full (rest from reference TRBV7-9 and TRBJ2-7): DTGVSQNPRHKITKRGQNVTFRCDPISEHNRLYWYRQTLGQGPEFLTYFQNEAQLEKSRLLSDRFSAERPKGSFSTLEIQRTEQGDSAMYLCASSYGLAGFTYEQYFGPGTRLTVT.

The chain uses TRBV24-1 and TRBJ1-1; the match to TRBD1 covers 8 bases. The CDR3 runs 13 residues. Looked up from germline, CDR1 is KGHDR and CDR2 is SFDVKD. With 1 base clipped from V and 7 bases from J, the junction kept 1 base outside the gene matches. CDR3 nucleotide sequence: TGTGCCACCAGTGATTTCGACAGGGGTGAAGCTTTCTTT. Translation: CATSDFDRGEAFF.

V and J are TRBV5-5 and TRBJ1-2; D gene ambiguous. The CDR3 is made up of 15 amino acids. Trimming pared 3 bases from V and 7 bases from J, leaving 19 bases between. Germline-derived CDR1 and CDR2 are SGHKS and YYEKEE (reference sequence). The CDR3 DNA sequence: TGTGCCAGCAGCTCCGAAACTGGACTGACGGCTGGCTACACCTTC. Its protein product is CASSSETGLTAGYTF.

The V and J genes are TRBV5-1 and TRBJ1-3; D is ambiguous. CDR1 and CDR2 (germline): SGHRS, YFSETQ. The CDR3 is 15 amino acids. The V end lost 1 base, the J end lost 3 bases, and 11 bases lay between the germline ends. As DNA, the CDR3 is TGCGCCAGCAGCTTGAGAGGAGATAATGGAAACACCATATATTTT. Its protein product is CASSLRGDNGNTIYF.

This clone was observed a single time. The V call is TRBV5-1, the J call TRBJ2-7, with 12 bases fitting TRBD2. The CDR3 runs to 15 residues. The trim removed 3 bases at V and 6 bases at J, leaving 7 bases unmatched. From germline, CDR1 is SGHRS and CDR2 YFSETQ. In nucleotides, the CDR3 is TGCGCCAGCAGCTACGAATCTAGCGGGGGGGCCGAGCAGTACTTC. Protein product: CASSYESSGGAEQYF.

The genes are TRBV30 and TRBJ2-5; tentative D call: TRBD2 (5 bases). This CDR3 has 12 residues. CDR1 and CDR2 from the germline V gene are GTSNPN and SVGIG (reference sequence). V shed 3 bases and J shed 4 bases, with 9 bases lying between them. CDR3 nucleotides: TGTGCCTGGAGCCAAGGGAGAGAGACCCAGTACTTC. This sequence encodes CAWSQGRETQYF.

The V gene is TRBV7-2, the J gene TRBJ1-2; no clear D gene. Trimming took off 1 base at V and 5 bases at J, with 14 bases between the two ends. The CDR3 length is 15 residues. The germline CDR1 and CDR2 sequences are SGHTA and FQGNSA. The chain's CDR3 is CASSLGLTRGYGYTF. CDR3 sequence (DNA): TGTGCCAGCAGCTTAGGGTTAACTCGGGGTTATGGCTACACCTTC.

J is TRBJ2-3 and V is TRBV2, with 8 bases identical to TRBD2. This CDR3 comprises 14 residues. V lost 7 bases and J lost 2; bases outside the gene matches: 5. Germline V lookup: CDR1 SNHLY, CDR2 FYNNEI. The CDR3 DNA reads TGTGCCAGCAATGGACTAGCCCCCACAGATACGCAGTATTTT. Encoded protein: CASNGLAPTDTQYF.

The chain combines TRBV5-1 with TRBJ2-3; TRBD1 is a possible D gene (6 bases). CDR1 is SGHRS, CDR2 YFSETQ, per germline. The CDR3 is made up of 15 amino acids. Trimming removed 0 bases at V and 5 bases at J, with 13 bases between. In DNA, the CDR3 is TGCGCCAGCAGCTTGGTCCCAGGGGCAGGAGATACGCAGTATTTT. Amino acid sequence: CASSLVPGAGDTQYF.